The 4 T cell receptor beta chains listed next were all sequenced from one sample in a study of T cell repertoires in cytomegalovirus infection. No cognate antigen is known for these TCRs. TCRdb recomputed calls from the reads with MiXCR, one row per CDR3 protein. The data contain about 900,000 distinct CDR3 sequences, 25% to 40% of them singletons. The sequences come from cultured CD8+ T cells from PBMCs, collected from culture after CMV antigen stimulation. The receptor set was obtained from a human donor in good health (CMV status not recorded). Some clones in this sample may be carry-over from other donors' samples.

The chain carries TRBV4-1 and TRBJ1-3; D remains ambiguous. V was cut by 3 bases and J by 0 bases, with 12 bases left in between. This CDR3 is 16 amino acids long. Germline CDR1 reads MGHRA; CDR2 reads YSYEKL. CDR3 region: CASSQPDMGSGNTIYF. CDR3 DNA: TGCGCCAGCAGCCAGCCCGACATGGGCTCTGGAAACACCATATATTTT.

This rearrangement joins TRBV27 to TRBJ2-1, with a possible D match to TRBD2 (5 bases). Deletions cut 4 bases from V and 9 bases from J, with 13 bases between. Germline loops: CDR1 MNHEY, CDR2 SMNVEV (reference sequence). This CDR3 has 13 amino acids. The CDR3: CASSSPEGGEQFF. CDR3 DNA sequence: TGTGCCAGCAGTTCACCCGAGGGCGGTGAGCAGTTCTTC.

This chain uses TRBV6-2 or TRBV6-3 with TRBJ1-6; 7 bases align to TRBD1. CDR1 and CDR2 from the germline V gene are MNHEY and SVGEGT. V gave up 2 bases and J gave up 10 bases; unmatched junction bases: 8. There are 15 residues in the CDR3. CDR3 in DNA: TGTGCCAGCAGTTACGAGACAGGGCTTCGATCACCCCTCCACTTT. Its translation: CASSYETGLRSPLHF.

This clonotype was seen more than once but under ten times. The chain links TRBV14 to TRBJ2-5, with 10 bases that match TRBD2. The CDR3 totals 15 residues. The V and J ends lost 2 bases and 5 bases, in that order; junction bases with no gene match: 5. Germline V lookup: CDR1 SGHDN, CDR2 FVKESK. DNA for the CDR3: TGTGCCAGCAGCCAACTAGCGGGGGCAGTGGAGACCCAGTACTTC. Encoded protein: CASSQLAGAVETQYF.